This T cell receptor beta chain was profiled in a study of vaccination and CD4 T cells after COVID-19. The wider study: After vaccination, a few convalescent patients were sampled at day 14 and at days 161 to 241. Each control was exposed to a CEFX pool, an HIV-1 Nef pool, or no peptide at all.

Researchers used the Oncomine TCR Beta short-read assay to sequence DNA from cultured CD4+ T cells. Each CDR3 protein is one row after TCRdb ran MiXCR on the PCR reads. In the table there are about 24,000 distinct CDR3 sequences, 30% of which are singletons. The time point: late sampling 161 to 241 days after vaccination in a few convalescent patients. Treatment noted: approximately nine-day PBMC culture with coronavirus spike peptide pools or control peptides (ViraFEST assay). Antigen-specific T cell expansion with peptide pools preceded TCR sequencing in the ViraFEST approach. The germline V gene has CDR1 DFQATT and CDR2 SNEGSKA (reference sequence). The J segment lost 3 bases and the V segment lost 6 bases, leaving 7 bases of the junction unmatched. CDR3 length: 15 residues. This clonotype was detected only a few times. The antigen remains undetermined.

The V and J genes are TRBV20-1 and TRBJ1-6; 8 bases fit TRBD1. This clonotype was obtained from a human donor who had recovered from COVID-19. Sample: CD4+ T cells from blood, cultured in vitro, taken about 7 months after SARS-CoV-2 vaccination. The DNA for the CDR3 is TGCAGTGCCCGTACAGGGGGTTACTATAATTCACCCCTCCACTTT. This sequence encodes CSARTGGYYNSPLHF.